This TCR beta chain was observed in a study of blood T cell repertoires in COVID-19. Across the study: Specimens from acute and convalescent COVID-19 originated in the United States, Italy and Spain. PBMCs, B-cell-depleted T cells, or T cells were the source of the cDNA or gDNA that made up the material.

Original handling: Estimation of nucleated cell counts was performed using reference gene primer amplification. This table comes from immunoSEQ multiplex PCR, and its TCRdb copy is limited to in-frame clones, with some not included. That table gives V, J and clone size, and the DNA gave D and trimming. The table has tens of thousands of clones, about 85% seen once; the top ten hold more than 15%. The CDR3 length is 16 residues. Germline values: CDR1 MNHEY, CDR2 SVGAGI. V was pared by 0 bases and J by 3 bases, with 14 bases between. The sequencing input was peripheral blood. The chain joins TRBV6-5 to TRBJ1-1; D ambiguous. This sequence was found in a man in his 70s with acute or convalescent COVID-19. This chain's CDR3 is CASSYSRWSSDTEAFF. The CDR3 DNA reads as TGTGCCAGCAGTTACTCCCGTTGGAGTAGCGACACTGAAGCTTTCTTT.